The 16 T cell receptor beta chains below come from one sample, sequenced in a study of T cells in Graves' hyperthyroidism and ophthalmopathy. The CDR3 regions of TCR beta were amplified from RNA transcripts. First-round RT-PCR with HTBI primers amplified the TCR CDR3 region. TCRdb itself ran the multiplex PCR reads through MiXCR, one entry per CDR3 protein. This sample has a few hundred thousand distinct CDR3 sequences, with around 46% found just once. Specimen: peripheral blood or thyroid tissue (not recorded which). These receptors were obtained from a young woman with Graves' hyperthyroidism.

CDR3 sequence (DNA): TGTGCCACCAGCAGAGCTACAGGGTTGAATTCACCCCTCCACTTT. Protein sequence: CATSRATGLNSPLHF. This chain links TRBV15 with TRBJ1-6, with D perhaps matching TRBD1 (6 bases). The CDR3 contains 15 residues. Germline assignment: CDR1 LNHNV and CDR2 YYDKDF (reference sequence). The V gene lost 1 base and the J gene lost 7 bases, with 11 bases spanning the gap. The full variable domain, in which reference TRBV15 and TRBJ1-6 provide the parts outside the CDR3, is DAMVIQNPRYQVTQFGKPVTLSCSQTLNHNVMYWYQQKSSQAPKLLFHYYDKDFNNEADTPDNFQSRRPNTSFCFLDIRSPGLGDTAMYLCATSRATGLNSPLHFGNGTRLTVT.

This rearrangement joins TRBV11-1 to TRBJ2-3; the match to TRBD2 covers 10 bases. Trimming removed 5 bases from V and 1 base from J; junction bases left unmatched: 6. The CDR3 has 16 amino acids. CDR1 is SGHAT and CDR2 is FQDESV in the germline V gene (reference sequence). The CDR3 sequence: CASSEGLALGTDTQYF. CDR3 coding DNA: TGTGCCAGCAGCGAGGGACTAGCGTTAGGCACAGATACGCAGTATTTT.

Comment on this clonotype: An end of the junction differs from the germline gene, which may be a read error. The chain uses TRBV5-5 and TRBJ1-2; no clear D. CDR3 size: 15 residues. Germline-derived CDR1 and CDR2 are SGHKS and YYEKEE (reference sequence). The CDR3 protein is CASSLKSGSNNGYTF. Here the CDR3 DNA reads TGCGCCAGCAGCTTGAAAAGCGGGAGTAACAATGGCTACACCTTC.

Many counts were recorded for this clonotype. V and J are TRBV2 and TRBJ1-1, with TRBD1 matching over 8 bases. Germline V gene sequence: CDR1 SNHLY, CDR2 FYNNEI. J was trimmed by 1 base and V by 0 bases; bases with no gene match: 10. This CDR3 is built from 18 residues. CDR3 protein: CASSEAGGTGFENTEAFF. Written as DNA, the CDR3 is TGTGCCAGCAGTGAAGCGGGCGGGACAGGTTTTGAGAACACTGAAGCTTTCTTT.

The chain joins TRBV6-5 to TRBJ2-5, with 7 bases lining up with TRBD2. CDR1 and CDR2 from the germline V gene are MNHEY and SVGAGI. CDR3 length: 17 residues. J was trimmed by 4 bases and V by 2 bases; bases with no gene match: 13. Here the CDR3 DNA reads TGTGCCAGCAGTTACGGAGGCGGGAGCCCCCAGAGAGAGACCCAGTACTTC. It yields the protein CASSYGGGSPQRETQYF.

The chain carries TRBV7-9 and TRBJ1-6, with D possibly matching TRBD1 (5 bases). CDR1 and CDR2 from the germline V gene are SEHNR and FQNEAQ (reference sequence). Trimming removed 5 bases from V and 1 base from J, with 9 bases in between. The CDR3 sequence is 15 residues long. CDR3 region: CASSGGFSYNSPLHF. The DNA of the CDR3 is TGTGCCAGCAGCGGGGGGTTTTCCTATAATTCACCCCTCCACTTT.

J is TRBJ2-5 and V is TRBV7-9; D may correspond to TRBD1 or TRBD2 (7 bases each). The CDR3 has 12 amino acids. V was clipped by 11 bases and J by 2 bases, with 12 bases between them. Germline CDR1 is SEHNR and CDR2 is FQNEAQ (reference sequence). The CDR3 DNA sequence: TGTGCCGGAGCGGGACAGCAAGAGACCCAGTACTTC. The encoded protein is CAGAGQQETQYF.

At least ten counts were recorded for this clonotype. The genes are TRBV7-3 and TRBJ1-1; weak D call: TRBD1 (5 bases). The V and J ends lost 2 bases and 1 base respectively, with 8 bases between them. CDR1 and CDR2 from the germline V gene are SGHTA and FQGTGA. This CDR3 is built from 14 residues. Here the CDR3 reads CASSLGAQNTEAFF. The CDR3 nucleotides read TGTGCCAGCAGCTTAGGGGCTCAGAACACTGAAGCTTTCTTT. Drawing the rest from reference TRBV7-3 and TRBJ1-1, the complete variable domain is GAGVSQTPSNKVTEKGKYVELRCDPISGHTALYWYRQSLGQGPEFLIYFQGTGAADDSGLPNDRFFAVRPEGSVSTLKIQRTERGDSAVYLCASSLGAQNTEAFFGQGTRLTVV.

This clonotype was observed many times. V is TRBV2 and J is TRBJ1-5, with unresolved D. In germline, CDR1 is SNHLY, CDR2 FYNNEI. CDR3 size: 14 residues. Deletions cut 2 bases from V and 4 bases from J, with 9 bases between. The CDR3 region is CASSEKRSNQPQHF. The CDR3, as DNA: TGTGCCAGCAGTGAAAAGAGGTCTAATCAGCCCCAGCATTTT.

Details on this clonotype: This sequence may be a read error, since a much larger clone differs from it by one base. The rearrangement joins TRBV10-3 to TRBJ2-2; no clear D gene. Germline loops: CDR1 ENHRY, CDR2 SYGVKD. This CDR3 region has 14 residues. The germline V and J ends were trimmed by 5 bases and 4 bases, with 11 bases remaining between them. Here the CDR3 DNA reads TGTGCCATCAGTTACTCGACTCTCACCGGGGAGCTGTTTTTT. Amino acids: CAISYSTLTGELFF.

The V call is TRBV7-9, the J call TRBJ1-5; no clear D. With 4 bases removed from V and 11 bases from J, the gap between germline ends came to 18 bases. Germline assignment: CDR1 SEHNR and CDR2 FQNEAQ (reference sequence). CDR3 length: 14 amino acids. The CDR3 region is CASSSRRPPETQHF. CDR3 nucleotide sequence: TGTGCCAGCAGCTCGAGGCGTCCTCCAGAGACCCAGCATTTT.

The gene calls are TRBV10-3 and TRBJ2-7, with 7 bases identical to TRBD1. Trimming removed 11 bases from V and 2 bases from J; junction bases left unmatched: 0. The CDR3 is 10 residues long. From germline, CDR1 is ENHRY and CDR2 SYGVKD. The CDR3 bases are TGTGCCGGACAGGCCTACGAGCAGTACTTC. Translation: CAGQAYEQYF.

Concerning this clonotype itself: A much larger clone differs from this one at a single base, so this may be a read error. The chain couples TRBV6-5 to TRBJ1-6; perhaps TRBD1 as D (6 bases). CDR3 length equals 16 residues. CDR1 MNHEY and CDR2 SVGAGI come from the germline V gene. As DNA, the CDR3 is TGTGCCAGCAGTTATGAGGGCCTACAGGGTTATTCACCCCTCTACTTT. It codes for CASSYEGLQGYSPLYF.

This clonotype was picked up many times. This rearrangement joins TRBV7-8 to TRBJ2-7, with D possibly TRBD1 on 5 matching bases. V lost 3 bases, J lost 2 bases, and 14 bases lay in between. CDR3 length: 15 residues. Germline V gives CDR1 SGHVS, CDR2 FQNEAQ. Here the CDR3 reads CASSFYSTEPYEQYF. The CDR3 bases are TGTGCCAGCAGCTTTTACTCGACAGAGCCCTACGAGCAGTACTTC.

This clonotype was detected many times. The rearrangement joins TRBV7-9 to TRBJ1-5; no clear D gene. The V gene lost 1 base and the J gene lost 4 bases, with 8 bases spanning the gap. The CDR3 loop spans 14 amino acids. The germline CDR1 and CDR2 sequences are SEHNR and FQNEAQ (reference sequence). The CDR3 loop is CASSLVGQNQPQHF. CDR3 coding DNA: TGTGCCAGCAGCTTAGTCGGTCAGAATCAGCCCCAGCATTTT.

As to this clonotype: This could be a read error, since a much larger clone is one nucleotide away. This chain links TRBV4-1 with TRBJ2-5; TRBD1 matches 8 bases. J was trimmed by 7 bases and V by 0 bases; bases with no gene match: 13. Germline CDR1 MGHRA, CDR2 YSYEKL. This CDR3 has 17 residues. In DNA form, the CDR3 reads TGCGCCAGCAGCCAAGATACGGGCAGGGGGCGTTATGGGACCCAGTACTTC. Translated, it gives CASSQDTGRGRYGTQYF.